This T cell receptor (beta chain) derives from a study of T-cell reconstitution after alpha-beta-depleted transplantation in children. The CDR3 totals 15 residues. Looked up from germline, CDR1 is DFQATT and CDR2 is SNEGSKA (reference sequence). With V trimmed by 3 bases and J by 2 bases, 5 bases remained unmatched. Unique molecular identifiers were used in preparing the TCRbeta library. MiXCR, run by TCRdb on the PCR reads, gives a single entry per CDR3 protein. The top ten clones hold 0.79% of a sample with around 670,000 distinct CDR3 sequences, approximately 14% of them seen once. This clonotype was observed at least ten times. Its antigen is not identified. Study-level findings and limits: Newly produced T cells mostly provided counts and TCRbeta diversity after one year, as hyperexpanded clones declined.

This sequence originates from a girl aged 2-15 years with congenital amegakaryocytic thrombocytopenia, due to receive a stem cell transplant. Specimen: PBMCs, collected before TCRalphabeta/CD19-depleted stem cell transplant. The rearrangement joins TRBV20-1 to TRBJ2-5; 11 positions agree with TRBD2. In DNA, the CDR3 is TGCAGTGCTAGTAAGGGACTAGCGGATCAAGAGACCCAGTACTTC. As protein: CSASKGLADQETQYF.